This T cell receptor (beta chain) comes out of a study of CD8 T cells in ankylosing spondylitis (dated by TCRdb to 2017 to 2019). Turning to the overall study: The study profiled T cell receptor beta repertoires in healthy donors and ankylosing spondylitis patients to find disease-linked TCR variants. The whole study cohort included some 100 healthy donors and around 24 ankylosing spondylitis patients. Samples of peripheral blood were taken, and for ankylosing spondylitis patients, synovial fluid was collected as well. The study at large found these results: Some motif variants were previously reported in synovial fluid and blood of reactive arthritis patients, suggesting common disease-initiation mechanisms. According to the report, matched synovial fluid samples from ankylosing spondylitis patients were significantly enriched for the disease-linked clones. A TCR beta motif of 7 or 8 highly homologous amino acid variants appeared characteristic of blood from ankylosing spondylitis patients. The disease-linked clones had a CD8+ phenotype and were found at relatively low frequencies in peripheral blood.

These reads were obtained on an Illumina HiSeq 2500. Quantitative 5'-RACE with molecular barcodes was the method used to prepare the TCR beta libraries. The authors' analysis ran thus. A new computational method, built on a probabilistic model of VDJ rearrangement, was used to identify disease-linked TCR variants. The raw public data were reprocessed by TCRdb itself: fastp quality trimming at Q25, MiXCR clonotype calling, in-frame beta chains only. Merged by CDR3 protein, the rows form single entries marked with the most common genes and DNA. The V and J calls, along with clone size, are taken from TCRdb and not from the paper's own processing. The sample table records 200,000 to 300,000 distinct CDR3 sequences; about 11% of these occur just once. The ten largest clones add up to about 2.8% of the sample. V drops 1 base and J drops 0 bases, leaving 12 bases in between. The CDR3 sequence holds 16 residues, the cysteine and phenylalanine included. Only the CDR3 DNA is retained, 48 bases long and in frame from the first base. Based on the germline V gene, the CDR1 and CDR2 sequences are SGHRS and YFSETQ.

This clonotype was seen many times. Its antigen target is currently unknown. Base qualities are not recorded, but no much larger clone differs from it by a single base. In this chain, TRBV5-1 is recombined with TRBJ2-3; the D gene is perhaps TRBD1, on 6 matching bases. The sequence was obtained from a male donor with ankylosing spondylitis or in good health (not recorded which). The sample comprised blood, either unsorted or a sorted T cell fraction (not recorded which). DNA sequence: TGCGCCAGCAGCTTGAGGAGGACAGAAAGCACAGATACGCAGTATTTT. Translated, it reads CASSLRRTESTDTQYF.